Described below is a single TCR beta chain sequence and its context. Antigen unknown. TCRdb reprocessed the reads via MiXCR and lists one record per CDR3 protein. The sample includes tens of thousands of distinct CDR3 sequences, 20% of them seen just once. The sample originates from a study of T cell repertoires in cytomegalovirus infection. Study-wide background: Matching HLA type and CMV infection were both indicated by public TCR beta signatures. Points from the study as a whole: Totalled public TCR beta family frequency picked out people who carried CMV plus the relevant HLA. In two of eight donors, the top clonotype was HLA-C-restricted CMV-specific.

V shed 5 bases and J 4 bases; nucleotides not matched to a gene: 8. This CDR3 has 15 amino acids. The receptor comes from a human donor in good health (CMV status not recorded). Some clones in this sample may be carry-over from other donors' samples. This specimen was CD8+ T cells from cultured PBMCs, taken from culture after CMV antigen stimulation. The V call is TRBV12-3 or TRBV12-4, the J call TRBJ1-2, with 9 bases fitting TRBD1. CDR3 nucleotides: TGTGCCAGCAGTCCCCCCGGGACAGGGAGCTATGGCTACACCTTC. Amino acids: CASSPPGTGSYGYTF.